Reported below is one TCR beta chain. Its specificity is not known. This record comes from a study of TIL therapy for anti-PD-1-resistant metastatic lung cancer. Study background: Half of patients were current or former smokers. The study, taken as a whole, reports: Many TIL product clones were absent from baseline tumor, suggesting clonal contraction.

The libraries were made with immunoSEQ v3. The table came from immunoSEQ multiplex PCR; TCRdb's copy has only in-frame clones and leaves some out. The profile covers around 26,000 clones, with over 55% appearing a single time and around 16% taken by the ten largest. Time point meaning: pre-treatment sample, taken before nivolumab and TIL therapy. Pleural nodules or supraclavicular lymph nodes made up most of the excised metastases sampled. The source was tumor tissue, collected at baseline. This clonotype was sampled from a woman aged 30 to 85 with non-small cell lung cancer.

The CDR3 coding sequence is TGTGCCATCAGTGGCGGGCAAGAGGATACGCAGTATTTT. This codes for CAISGGQEDTQYF. V usage is TRBV10-3 and J usage is TRBJ2-3; D perhaps matches TRBD2 (5 bases). Trimming left V 4 bases short and J 6 bases short, with 11 bases between. Per germline, CDR1 ENHRY and CDR2 SYGVKD. CDR3 length: 13 amino acids.